The 10 T cell receptor beta chains below all came from one sample that was sequenced in a study of coeliac disease. The table came from immunoSEQ multiplex PCR; TCRdb's copy has only in-frame clones and leaves some out. The repertoire holds just over 3,000 clones, with 63% as singletons. Material: lymphocytes from the gut lamina propria. Receptor source: a woman aged 50 to 65 without celiac disease.

The V and J genes are TRBV10-3 and TRBJ2-1; D is possibly TRBD1 (6 bases). The CDR3 runs to 16 residues. Germline-derived CDR1 and CDR2 are ENHRY and SYGVKD. Between the trimmed V and J ends, which lost 4 bases and 0 bases, there was a span of 13 bases. The CDR3 is CAISANTGSSYNEQFF. In nucleotides, the CDR3 is TGTGCCATCAGTGCCAATACAGGGAGCTCCTACAATGAGCAGTTCTTC.

This clone has just a few counts. The chain recombines TRBV11-3 with TRBJ2-2; D is possibly TRBD1 (5 bases). Germline CDR1 is SGHNT and CDR2 is YENEEA. The CDR3 length is 14 residues. V lost 6 bases and J 3 bases, leaving 11 bases between the germline ends. The CDR3 is CASSRGQDTGELFF. The CDR3 DNA sequence: TGTGCCAGCAGTAGGGGCCAGGACACCGGGGAGCTGTTTTTT.

For the CDR3, the DNA is TGTGCCAGCAGTGCTGGGGGCGGTTACGAGCAGTACTTC. Translating it yields CASSAGGGYEQYF. The rearrangement links TRBV6-1 to TRBJ2-5, with TRBD1 as a possible D gene (6 bases). With the DNA end fitting TRBJ2-7 better, the J assignment may be wrong. The CDR3 spans 13 residues. Germline loops: CDR1 MNHNS, CDR2 SASEGT.

In its sample, this clone was seen a few times. The V gene is TRBV5-1, the J gene TRBJ1-4; 7 bases align to TRBD1. Germline CDR1 reads SGHRS; CDR2 reads YFSETQ. The CDR3 length is 14 residues. The V segment lost 2 bases and the J segment 5 bases; nucleotides outside the gene matches: 3. The CDR3 here is CASSLQGMNEKLFF. CDR3 DNA: TGCGCCAGCAGCTTACAGGGGATGAATGAAAAACTGTTTTTT.

V and J are TRBV5-4 and TRBJ1-1; D not resolved. CDR3 size: 14 residues. Trimming shortened V by 0 bases and J by 1 base, and 7 bases separated the two germline ends. Per the germline V gene, CDR1 is SGHNT and CDR2 is YYREEE (reference sequence). This chain's CDR3 is CASSLGGPNTEAFF. The CDR3 DNA sequence: TGTGCCAGCAGCTTGGGAGGGCCGAACACTGAAGCTTTCTTT.

V is TRBV4-2 and J is TRBJ2-2, with no clear D. V was shortened by 1 base and J by 5 bases, with 2 bases between the two germline ends. This CDR3 has 12 residues. Germline V gives CDR1 LGHNA, CDR2 YNFKEQ. CDR3 protein: CASSQATGELFF. The CDR3 DNA follows: TGTGCCAGCAGCCAAGCAACCGGGGAGCTGTTTTTT.

Remarks on this clone: Other DNA sequences of this sample code for an identical CDR3. This sequence joins TRBV5-4 and TRBJ2-3; a possible D gene is TRBD1 (6 bases). The CDR3 is 14 residues long. Germline values: CDR1 SGHNT, CDR2 YYREEE (reference sequence). V lost 0 bases and J 3 bases, leaving 8 bases between the germline ends. Written as DNA, the CDR3 is TGTGCCAGCAGCTTGGCAGGGGCAACAGATACGCAGTATTTT. It yields the protein CASSLAGATDTQYF. The full variable domain, completed using reference TRBV5-4 and TRBJ2-3, is ETGVTQSPTHLIKTRGQQVTLRCSSQSGHNTVSWYQQALGQGPQFIFQYYREEENGRGNFPPRFSGLQFPNYSSELNVNALELDDSALYLCASSLAGATDTQYFGPGTRLTVL.

This sequence joins TRBV7-3 and TRBJ2-3; 13 positions agree with TRBD2. Germline V gene lookup returns CDR1 SGHTA and CDR2 FQGTGA. The V segment lost 0 bases and the J segment 5 bases; nucleotides outside the gene matches: 8. The CDR3 spans 18 residues. Here the CDR3 DNA reads TGTGCCAGCAGCTTAACGGCCGGGACTAGCGGGACGTTAGATACGCAGTATTTT. Its translation: CASSLTAGTSGTLDTQYF.

The chain couples TRBV6-5 to TRBJ2-7, with D maybe TRBD2 (6 bases). CDR3 length: 15 residues. Germline values: CDR1 MNHEY, CDR2 SVGAGI. The V end lost 6 bases, the J end lost 2 bases, and 17 bases lay between the germline ends. CDR3 protein: CASSPRWAGTYEQYF. CDR3 coding DNA: TGTGCCAGCAGCCCACGTTGGGCGGGGACCTACGAGCAGTACTTC.

The V call is TRBV30, the J call TRBJ2-2, with 7 bases aligning to TRBD1. The CDR3 is made up of 13 amino acids. From germline, CDR1 is GTSNPN and CDR2 SVGIG (reference sequence). V lost 8 bases and J lost 0; bases outside the gene matches: 3. CDR3 sequence reads: CAVDRANTGELFF. The CDR3, as DNA: TGTGCCGTCGACAGGGCGAACACCGGGGAGCTGTTTTTT. The full variable domain, in which reference TRBV30 and TRBJ2-2 provide the parts outside the CDR3, is SQTIHQWPATLVQPVGSPLSLECTVEGTSNPNLYWYRQAAGRGLQLLFYSVGIGQISSEVPQNLSASRPQDRQFILSSKKLLLSDSGFYLCAVDRANTGELFFGEGSRLTVL.